This entry is about one T cell receptor (beta chain). The sample comes from a study of OX40 agonist ivuxolimab in advanced cancers. The CDR3 spans 16 residues. Trimming cost V 2 bases and J 0 bases, with 11 bases left between them. Germline CDR1 MNHEY, CDR2 SVGAGI. Only in-frame clones appear in the TCRdb table, and some are missing; sequencing was by immunoSEQ multiplex PCR. The data show 50,000 to 80,000 clones, about 80% seen once. This TCR was sampled from an adult with an advanced solid tumor such as melanoma, head and neck, liver or kidney cancer. The chain joins TRBV6-5 to TRBJ1-3; a weak D match, TRBD1 (6 bases). The specimen was CD4+ or CD8+ T cells sorted from blood, collected in a trial of the OX40 agonist ivuxolimab. The CDR3 here is CASSYDRLFSGNTIYF. The CDR3 coding sequence is TGTGCCAGCAGTTACGACAGGTTGTTCTCTGGAAACACCATATATTTT.